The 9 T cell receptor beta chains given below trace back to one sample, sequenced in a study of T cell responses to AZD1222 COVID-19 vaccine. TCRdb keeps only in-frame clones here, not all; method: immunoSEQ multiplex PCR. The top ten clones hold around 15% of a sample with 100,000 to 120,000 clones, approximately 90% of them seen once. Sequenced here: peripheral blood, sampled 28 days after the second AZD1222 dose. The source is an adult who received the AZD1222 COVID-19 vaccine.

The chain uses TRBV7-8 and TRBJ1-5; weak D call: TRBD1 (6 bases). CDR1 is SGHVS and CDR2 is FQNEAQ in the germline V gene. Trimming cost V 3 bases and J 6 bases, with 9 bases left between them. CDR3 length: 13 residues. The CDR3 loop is CASSFAGVQPQHF. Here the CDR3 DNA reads TGTGCCAGCAGCTTCGCAGGGGTTCAGCCCCAGCATTTT.

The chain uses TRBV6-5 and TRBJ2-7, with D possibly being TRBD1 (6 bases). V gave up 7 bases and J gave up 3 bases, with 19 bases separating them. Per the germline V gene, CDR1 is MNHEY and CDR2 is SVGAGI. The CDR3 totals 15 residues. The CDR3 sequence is CASTEMTGQGYEQYF. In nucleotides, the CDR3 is TGTGCCAGCACCGAAATGACAGGCCAGGGCTACGAGCAGTACTTC.

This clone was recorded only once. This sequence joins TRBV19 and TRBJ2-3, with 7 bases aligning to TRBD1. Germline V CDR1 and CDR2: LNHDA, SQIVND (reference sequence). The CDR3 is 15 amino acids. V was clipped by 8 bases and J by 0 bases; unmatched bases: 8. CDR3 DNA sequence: TGTGCCAGTGGCCGTGGACAGGTTAGCACAGATACGCAGTATTTT. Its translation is CASGRGQVSTDTQYF.

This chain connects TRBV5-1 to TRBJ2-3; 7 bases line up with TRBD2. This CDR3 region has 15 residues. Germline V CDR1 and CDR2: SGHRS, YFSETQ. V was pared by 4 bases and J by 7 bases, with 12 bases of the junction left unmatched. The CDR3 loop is CASSPVGREYNTQYF. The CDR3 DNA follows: TGCGCCAGCAGCCCCGTCGGGCGGGAGTATAATACGCAGTATTTT.

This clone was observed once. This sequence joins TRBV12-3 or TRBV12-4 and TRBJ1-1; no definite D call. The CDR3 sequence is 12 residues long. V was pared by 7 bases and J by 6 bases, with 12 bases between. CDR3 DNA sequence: TGTGCCAGCACGTGGGAGCGCTCTGAAGCTTTCTTT. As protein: CASTWERSEAFF.

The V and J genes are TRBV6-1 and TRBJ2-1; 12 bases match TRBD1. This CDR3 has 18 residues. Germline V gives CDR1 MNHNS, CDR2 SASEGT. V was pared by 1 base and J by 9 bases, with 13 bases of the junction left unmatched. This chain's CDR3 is CASSEDIGGQGAFREQFF. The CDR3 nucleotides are TGTGCCAGCAGTGAAGATATAGGGGGACAGGGGGCTTTTCGTGAGCAGTTCTTC.

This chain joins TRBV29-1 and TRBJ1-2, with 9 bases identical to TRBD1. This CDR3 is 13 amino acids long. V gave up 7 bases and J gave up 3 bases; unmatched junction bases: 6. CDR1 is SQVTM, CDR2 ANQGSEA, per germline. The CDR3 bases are TGCAGCGCTACACAGGGGGCGGACTATGGCTACACCTTC. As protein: CSATQGADYGYTF. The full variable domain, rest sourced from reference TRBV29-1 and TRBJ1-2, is SAVISQKPSRDICQRGTSLTIQCQVDSQVTMMFWYRQQPGQSLTLIATANQGSEATYESGFVIDKFPISRPNLTFSTLTVSNMSPEDSSIYLCSATQGADYGYTFGSGTRLTVV.

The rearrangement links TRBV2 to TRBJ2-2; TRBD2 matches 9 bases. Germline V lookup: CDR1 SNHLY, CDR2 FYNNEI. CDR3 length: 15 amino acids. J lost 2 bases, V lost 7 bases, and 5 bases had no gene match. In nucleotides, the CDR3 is TGTGCCAGCAACCGCGGGGGGGCAAACACCGGGGAGCTGTTTTTT. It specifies CASNRGGANTGELFF.

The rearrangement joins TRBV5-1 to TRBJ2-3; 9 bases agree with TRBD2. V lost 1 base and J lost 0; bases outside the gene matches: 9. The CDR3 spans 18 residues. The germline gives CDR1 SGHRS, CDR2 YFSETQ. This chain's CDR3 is CASSLQPRGGLSTDTQYF. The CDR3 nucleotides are TGCGCCAGCAGCTTGCAGCCGCGGGGGGGACTTAGCACAGATACGCAGTATTTT. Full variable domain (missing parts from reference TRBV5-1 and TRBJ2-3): KAGVTQTPRYLIKTRGQQVTLSCSPISGHRSVSWYQQTPGQGLQFLFEYFSETQRNKGNFPGRFSGRQFSNSRSEMNVSTLELGDSALYLCASSLQPRGGLSTDTQYFGPGTRLTVL.